This T cell receptor beta chain was obtained from a study of T cell repertoires in cytomegalovirus infection. Study-level information: Based on public TCR beta signatures, there were indications of CMV infection and of a matching HLA type.

This clonotype was observed many times. The CDR3 totals 14 residues. Trimming took 6 bases from V and 3 from J, leaving 14 bases between them. TCRdb recomputed calls from the reads with MiXCR, one row per CDR3 protein. The sample has around 630,000 distinct CDR3 sequences, around 24% seen once. This TCR came from a human donor in good health (CMV status not recorded). Some clones in this sample may be carry-over from other donors' samples. The sequencing sample was made of CD8+ T cells from PBMCs. The chain is built from TRBV12-3 or TRBV12-4 and TRBJ1-2; D may be TRBD1 (5 bases). CDR3 sequence: CASSPKDIDYGYTF. In nucleotides, the CDR3 is TGTGCCAGCAGCCCCAAGGACATCGACTATGGCTACACCTTC.